This T cell receptor (beta chain) comes out of a study of blood T cell repertoires in COVID-19. This CDR3 region has 13 residues. Trimming shortened V by 3 bases and J by 5 bases, and 10 bases separated the two germline ends. Germline V gives CDR1 GTSNPN, CDR2 SVGIG (reference sequence). Methods used by the authors: Amplification of reference gene primers provided the estimated nucleated cell counts. Clones were read by immunoSEQ multiplex PCR, and TCRdb kept only the in-frame ones, dropping some. V, J and clone size are taken as reported in that table, and D and trimming were inferred from the DNA itself. The sample lists over 120,000 clones, approximately 87% occurring once.

The TCR was taken from a woman in her fifties or sixties with active or convalescent COVID-19. The gene calls are TRBV30 and TRBJ1-4; weak D call: TRBD1 (6 bases). Sequenced sample: peripheral blood. CDR3 nucleotides: TGTGCCTGGAGGGGGGACAAGAATGAAAAACTGTTTTTT. This sequence encodes CAWRGDKNEKLFF. Based on the CDR3 plus reference TRBV30 and TRBJ1-4, the full variable domain is SQTIHQWPATLVQPVGSPLSLECTVEGTSNPNLYWYRQAAGRGLQLLFYSVGIGQISSEVPQNLSASRPQDRQFILSSKKLLLSDSGFYLCAWRGDKNEKLFFGSGTQLSVL.